This T cell receptor (beta chain) was found in a study of OX40 agonist ivuxolimab in advanced cancers. Looking at the study overall: Patients were infused with ivuxolimab every 2 weeks at 0.01 to 10 mg/kg. There were three patients with partial responses, one having hepatocellular carcinoma and two cutaneous melanoma.

The table came from immunoSEQ multiplex PCR; TCRdb's copy has only in-frame clones and leaves some out. The sample consists of about 150,000 clones, approximately 94% of them appearing once. J gave up 3 bases and V 6 bases, and 4 bases lay outside the gene matches. This CDR3 is 13 amino acids long. Looked up from germline, CDR1 is SNHLY and CDR2 is FYNNEI. If patients had autoimmune disease history or systemic immunosuppression, they were excluded. This specimen was CD4+ or CD8+ T cells sorted from blood, taken in a trial of the OX40 agonist ivuxolimab. This chain links TRBV2 with TRBJ2-5; 7 bases align to TRBD1. This sequence originates from an adult with an advanced solid tumor such as melanoma, head and neck, liver or kidney cancer. The CDR3 DNA reads as TGTGCCAGCAGCGCCGACAGGGAAGAGACCCAGTACTTC. It codes for CASSADREETQYF.